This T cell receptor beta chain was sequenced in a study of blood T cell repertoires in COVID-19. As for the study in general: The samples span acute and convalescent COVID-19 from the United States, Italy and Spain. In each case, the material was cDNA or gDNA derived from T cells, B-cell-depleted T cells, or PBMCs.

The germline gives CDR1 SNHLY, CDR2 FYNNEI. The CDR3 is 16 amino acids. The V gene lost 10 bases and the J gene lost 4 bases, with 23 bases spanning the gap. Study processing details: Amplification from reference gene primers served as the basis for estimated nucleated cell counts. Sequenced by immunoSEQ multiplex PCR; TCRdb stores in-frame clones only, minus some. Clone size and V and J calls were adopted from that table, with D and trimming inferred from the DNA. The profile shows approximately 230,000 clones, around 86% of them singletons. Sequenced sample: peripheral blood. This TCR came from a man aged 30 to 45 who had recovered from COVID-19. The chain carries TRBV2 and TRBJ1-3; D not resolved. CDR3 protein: CATTWGGGDIGNTIYF. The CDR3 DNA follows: TGTGCCACCACTTGGGGAGGCGGAGACATCGGAAACACCATATATTTT.